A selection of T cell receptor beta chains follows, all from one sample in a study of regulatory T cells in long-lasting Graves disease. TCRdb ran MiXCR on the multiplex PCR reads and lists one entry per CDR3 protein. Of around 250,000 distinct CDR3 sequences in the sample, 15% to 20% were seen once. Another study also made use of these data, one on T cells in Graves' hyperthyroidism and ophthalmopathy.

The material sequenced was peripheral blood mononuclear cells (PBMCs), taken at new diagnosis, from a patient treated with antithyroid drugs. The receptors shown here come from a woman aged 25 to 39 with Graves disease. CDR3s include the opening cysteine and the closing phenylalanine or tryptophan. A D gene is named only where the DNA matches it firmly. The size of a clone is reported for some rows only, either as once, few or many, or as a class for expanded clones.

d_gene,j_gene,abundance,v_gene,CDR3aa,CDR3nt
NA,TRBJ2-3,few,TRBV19,CASSIDYVTSTDTQYF,TGTGCCAGTAGTATAGATTACGTTACTAGCACAGATACGCAGTATTTT
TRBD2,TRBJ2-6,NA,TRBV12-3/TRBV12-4,CASSPPRTGLAGASGANVLTF,TGTGCCAGCAGCCCCCCAAGGACGGGACTAGCGGGGGCCTCTGGGGCCAACGTCCTGACTTTC
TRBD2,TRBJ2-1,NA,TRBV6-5,CASSFRGGRGNEQFF,TGTGCCAGCAGTTTTCGGGGGGGCCGAGGCAATGAGCAGTTCTTC
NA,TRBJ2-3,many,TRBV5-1,CASSKGASDTQYF,TGTGCCAGCAGCAAAGGGGCCTCAGATACGCAGTATTTT
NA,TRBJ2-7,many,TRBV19,CASSSDGGPYEQYF,TGTGCCAGTAGCTCGGACGGAGGCCCCTACGAGCAGTACTTC
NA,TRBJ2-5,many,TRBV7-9,CASSLVPSRETQYF,TGTGCCAGCAGCTTAGTACCTAGTCGAGAGACCCAGTACTTC
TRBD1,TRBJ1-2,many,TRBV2,CASSAKGQGGYGYTF,TGTGCCAGCAGTGCAAAAGGGCAGGGGGGCTATGGCTACACCTTC
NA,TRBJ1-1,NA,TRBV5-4,CASSREGTKLNTEAFF,TGTGCCAGCAGCCGTGAGGGGACAAAGCTGAACACTGAAGCTTTCTTT
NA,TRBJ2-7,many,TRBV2,CASKQPPYEQYF,TGTGCCAGCAAACAGCCACCCTACGAGCAGTACTTC
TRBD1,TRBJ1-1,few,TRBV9,CASSPGQGVVAEAFF,TGTGCCAGCAGTCCGGGACAGGGAGTCGTCGCTGAAGCTTTCTTT
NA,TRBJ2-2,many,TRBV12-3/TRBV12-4,CASLVEGPAGELFF,TGTGCCAGCTTGGTTGAGGGGCCAGCCGGGGAGCTGTTTTTT
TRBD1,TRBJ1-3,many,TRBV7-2,CASSLWDSAGNTIYF,TGTGCCAGCAGCTTATGGGACAGTGCTGGAAACACCATATATTTT
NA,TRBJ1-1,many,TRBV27,CASRTGVVNTEAFF,TGTGCCAGCAGGACCGGGGTGGTGAACACTGAAGCTTTCTTT
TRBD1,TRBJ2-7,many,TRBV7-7,CASSPQAWGQGYEQYF,TGTGCTAGCAGCCCGCAGGCGTGGGGACAGGGCTACGAGCAGTACTTC
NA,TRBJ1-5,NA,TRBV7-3,CASKGRQGKQPQHF,TGTGCCAGCAAAGGTCGGCAGGGAAAGCAGCCCCAGCATTTT
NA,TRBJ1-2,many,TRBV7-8,CASSLLAGARNYGYTF,TGTGCCAGCAGCTTATTGGCAGGGGCGCGAAACTATGGCTACACCTTC
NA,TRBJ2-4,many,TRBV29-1,CSVAVRVDKNIQYF,TGCAGCGTTGCTGTCAGGGTTGACAAAAACATTCAGTACTTC
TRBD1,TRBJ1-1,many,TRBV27,CASSLFRDRGSYAEAFF,TGTGCCAGCAGTTTATTCCGGGACAGGGGATCTTACGCTGAAGCTTTCTTT
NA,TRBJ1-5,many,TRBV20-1,CSASRTANQPQHF,TGCAGTGCCAGTAGGACGGCAAATCAGCCCCAGCATTTT
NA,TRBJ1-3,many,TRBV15,CATSRDGAGSGNTIYF,TGTGCCACCAGCAGAGATGGGGCGGGCTCTGGAAACACCATATATTTT
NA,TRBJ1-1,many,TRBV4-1,CASSQGVQLTEAFF,TGCGCCAGCAGCCAAGGGGTACAGCTCACTGAAGCTTTCTTT
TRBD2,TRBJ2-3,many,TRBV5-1,CASSGEGPLSVTQYF,TGCGCCAGCAGCGGGGAGGGACCCCTATCCGTTACGCAGTATTTT
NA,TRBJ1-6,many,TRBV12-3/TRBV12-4,CASSLFGAGNSPLHF,TGTGCCAGCAGTTTATTTGGGGCCGGGAATTCACCCCTCCACTTT
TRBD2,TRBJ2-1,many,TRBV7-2,CASSSSTSGGNEQFF,TGTGCCAGCAGCTCCTCGACTAGCGGGGGGAATGAGCAGTTCTTC
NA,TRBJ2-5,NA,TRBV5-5,CAGSLGSGSETQYF,TGTGCCGGCAGCTTGGGGTCAGGGAGCGAGACCCAGTACTTC
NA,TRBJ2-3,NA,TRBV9,CASSFQGPPDTQYF,TGTGCCAGCAGCTTCCAGGGCCCCCCAGATACGCAGTATTTT
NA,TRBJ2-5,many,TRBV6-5,CASSYSKAEPQYF,TGTGCCAGCAGTTACTCGAAGGCGGAGCCCCAGTACTTC
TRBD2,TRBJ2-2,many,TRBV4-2,CASSETSGGANGELFF,TGTGCCAGCAGCGAGACTAGCGGGGGGGCCAACGGGGAGCTGTTTTTT
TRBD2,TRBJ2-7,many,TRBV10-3,CAISVERGDEQYF,TGTGCCATCAGTGTCGAACGGGGGGACGAGCAGTACTTC
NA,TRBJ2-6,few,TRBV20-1,CSAGSTGTGANVLTF,TGCAGTGCTGGGAGTACAGGGACTGGGGCCAACGTCCTGACTTTC
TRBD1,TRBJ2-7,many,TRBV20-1,CSARSNRGAYEQYF,TGCAGTGCTAGATCCAACAGGGGGGCCTACGAGCAGTACTTC
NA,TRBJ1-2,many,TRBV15,CATSRDAAIDGYTF,TGTGCCACCAGCAGAGATGCGGCCATAGATGGCTACACCTTC
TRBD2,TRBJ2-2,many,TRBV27,CASAGGPTGELFF,TGTGCCAGCGCGGGGGGGCCGACCGGGGAGCTGTTTTTT
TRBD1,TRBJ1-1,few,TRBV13,CASITGGSEAFF,TGTGCCAGCATTACAGGGGGGAGTGAAGCTTTCTTT
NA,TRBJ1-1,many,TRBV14,CASSQFEDTEAFF,TGTGCCAGCAGCCAATTTGAAGACACTGAAGCTTTCTTT
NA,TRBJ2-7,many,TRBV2,CASSTGISWEQYF,TGTGCCAGCAGTACCGGGATCTCTTGGGAGCAGTACTTC
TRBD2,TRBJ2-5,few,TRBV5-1,CASSSTILAGLQETQYF,TGCGCCAGCAGCTCGACAATACTAGCGGGCCTACAAGAGACCCAGTACTTC
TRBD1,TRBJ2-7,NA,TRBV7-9,CASSRTGGASYEQYF,TGTGCCAGCAGCCGGACAGGGGGCGCAAGCTACGAGCAGTACTTC
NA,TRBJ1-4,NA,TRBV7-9,CASSIGVANEKLFF,TGTGCCAGCAGCATAGGAGTCGCTAATGAAAAACTGTTTTTT
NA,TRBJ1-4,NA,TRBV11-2,CASSLEGRKLFF,TGTGCCAGCAGCTTAGAGGGGAGAAAACTGTTTTTT
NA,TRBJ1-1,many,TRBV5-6,CASTPLGGRNTEAFF,TGTGCCAGCACCCCGCTGGGGGGAAGGAACACTGAAGCTTTCTTT